Listed below are T cell receptor beta chains from one sample, sequenced in a study of blood T cell repertoires in COVID-19. Profiled with immunoSEQ multiplex PCR; TCRdb holds only in-frame clones, not every one. Among some 270,000 clones listed, nearly 90% were seen once. Specimen: peripheral blood. The source is a woman aged 60-70 years with COVID-19, enrolled during active disease. CDR3s leave out the opening cysteine and the closing phenylalanine or tryptophan. D genes are given only for firm matches. Expanded clones get a size class; other rows say once, few or many, or leave the size out.

clone size: NA; J gene: TRBJ1-2; V gene: TRBV9; D gene: TRBD1; CDR3 protein: ASTRQGHGYT
clone size: NA; J gene: TRBJ1-2; V gene: TRBV18; D gene: NA; CDR3 protein: ASSPETDSGYT
clone size: NA; J gene: TRBJ2-7; V gene: TRBV9; D gene: NA; CDR3 protein: ASSVDFYEQY
clone size: few; J gene: TRBJ1-5; V gene: TRBV7-9; D gene: NA; CDR3 protein: ASSARSDQPQH
clone size: NA; J gene: TRBJ1-6; V gene: TRBV3-1/TRBV3-2; D gene: NA; CDR3 protein: ASSQTVDVYNSPLH
clone size: NA; J gene: TRBJ1-1; V gene: TRBV12-3/TRBV12-4; D gene: NA; CDR3 protein: ASRLTSNTEAF
clone size: NA; J gene: TRBJ2-7; V gene: TRBV11-2; D gene: TRBD1; CDR3 protein: ASSHDREWEQY
clone size: NA; J gene: TRBJ1-4; V gene: TRBV27; D gene: TRBD1; CDR3 protein: ASSSLGGGTGSEKLF
clone size: few; J gene: TRBJ1-1; V gene: TRBV5-1; D gene: NA; CDR3 protein: ASSLFQGNTEAF
clone size: NA; J gene: TRBJ1-2; V gene: TRBV6-4; D gene: TRBD1; CDR3 protein: ASSRDRGNYGYT
clone size: NA; J gene: TRBJ1-1; V gene: TRBV9; D gene: NA; CDR3 protein: ASSDPPGGVSTEAF
clone size: NA; J gene: TRBJ2-3; V gene: TRBV5-6; D gene: TRBD1; CDR3 protein: ASSPGQGRDTQY
clone size: once; J gene: TRBJ1-1; V gene: TRBV16; D gene: NA; CDR3 protein: ASSRTVNTEAF
clone size: NA; J gene: TRBJ2-1; V gene: TRBV3-1/TRBV3-2; D gene: NA; CDR3 protein: ASSPSLQGNEQF
clone size: NA; J gene: TRBJ2-3; V gene: TRBV7-3; D gene: NA; CDR3 protein: ASSLTGGMTDTQY
clone size: NA; J gene: TRBJ1-3; V gene: TRBV9; D gene: TRBD1; CDR3 protein: ASSVGEGGSGNTIY